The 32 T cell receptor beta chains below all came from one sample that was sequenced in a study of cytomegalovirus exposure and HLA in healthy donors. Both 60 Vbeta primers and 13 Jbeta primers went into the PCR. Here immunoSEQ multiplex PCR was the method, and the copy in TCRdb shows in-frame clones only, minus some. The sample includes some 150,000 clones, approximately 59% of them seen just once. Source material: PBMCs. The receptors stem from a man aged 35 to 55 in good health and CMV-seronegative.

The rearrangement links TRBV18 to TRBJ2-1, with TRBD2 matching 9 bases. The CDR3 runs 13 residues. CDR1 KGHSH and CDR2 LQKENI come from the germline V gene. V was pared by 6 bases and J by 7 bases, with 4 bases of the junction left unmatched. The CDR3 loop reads CASSSSGVNEQFF. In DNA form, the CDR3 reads TGTGCCAGCTCCTCTAGCGGGGTAAATGAGCAGTTCTTC.

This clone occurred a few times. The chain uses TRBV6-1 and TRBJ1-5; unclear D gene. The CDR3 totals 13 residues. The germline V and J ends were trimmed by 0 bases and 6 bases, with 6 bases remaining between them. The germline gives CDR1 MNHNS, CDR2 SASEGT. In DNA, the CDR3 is TGTGCCAGCAGTGAAGCGCGGGTTCAGCCCCAGCATTTT. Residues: CASSEARVQPQHF.

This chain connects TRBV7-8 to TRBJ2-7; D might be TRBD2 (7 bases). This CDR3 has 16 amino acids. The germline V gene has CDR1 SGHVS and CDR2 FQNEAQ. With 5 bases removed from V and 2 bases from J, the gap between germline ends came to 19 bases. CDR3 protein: CASSPRGGTRTYEQYF. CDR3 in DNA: TGTGCCAGCAGCCCAAGGGGGGGGACACGGACCTACGAGCAGTACTTC.

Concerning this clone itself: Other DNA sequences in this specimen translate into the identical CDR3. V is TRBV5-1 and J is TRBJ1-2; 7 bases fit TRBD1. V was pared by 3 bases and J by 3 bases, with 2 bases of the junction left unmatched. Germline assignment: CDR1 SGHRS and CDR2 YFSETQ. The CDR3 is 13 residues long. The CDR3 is CASSSTGDYGYTF. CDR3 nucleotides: TGCGCCAGCAGCTCAACAGGGGACTATGGCTACACCTTC. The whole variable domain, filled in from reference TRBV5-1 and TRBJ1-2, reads KAGVTQTPRYLIKTRGQQVTLSCSPISGHRSVSWYQQTPGQGLQFLFEYFSETQRNKGNFPGRFSGRQFSNSRSEMNVSTLELGDSALYLCASSSTGDYGYTFGSGTRLTVV.

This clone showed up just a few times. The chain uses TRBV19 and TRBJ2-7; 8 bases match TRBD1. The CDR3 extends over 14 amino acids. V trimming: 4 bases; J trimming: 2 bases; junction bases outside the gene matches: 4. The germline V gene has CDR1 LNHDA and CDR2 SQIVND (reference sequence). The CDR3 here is CASSTGQGTYEQYF. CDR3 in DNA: TGTGCCAGTAGTACTGGACAGGGAACCTACGAGCAGTACTTC.

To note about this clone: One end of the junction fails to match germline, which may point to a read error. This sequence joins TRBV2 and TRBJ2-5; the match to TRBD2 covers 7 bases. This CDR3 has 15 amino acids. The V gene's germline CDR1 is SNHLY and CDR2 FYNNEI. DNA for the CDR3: TGTGCCAGCAGTGACTTGCGGGGGAGCCAAGAGGCCCAGTACTTC. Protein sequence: CASSDLRGSQEAQYF.

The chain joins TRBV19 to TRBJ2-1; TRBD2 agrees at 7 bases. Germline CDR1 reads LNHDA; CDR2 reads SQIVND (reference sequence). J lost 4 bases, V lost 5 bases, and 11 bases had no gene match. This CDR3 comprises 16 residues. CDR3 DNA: TGTGCCAGTAGTCCGGAGAACCTAGCGGCATACAATGAGCAGTTCTTC. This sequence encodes CASSPENLAAYNEQFF. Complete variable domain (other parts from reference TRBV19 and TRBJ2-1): DGGITQSPKYLFRKEGQNVTLSCEQNLNHDAMYWYRQDPGQGLRLIYYSQIVNDFQKGDIAEGYSVSREKKESFPLTVTSAQKNPTAFYLCASSPENLAAYNEQFFGPGTRLTVL.

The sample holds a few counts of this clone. The CDR3 DNA reads as TGTGCCAGCAGCTGGGACAGCAATGGCTACACCTTC. It encodes CASSWDSNGYTF. This chain joins TRBV6-6 and TRBJ1-2, with 7 bases lining up with TRBD1. The CDR3 sequence is 12 residues long. J lost 6 bases, V lost 6 bases, and 4 bases had no gene match. Germline CDR1 MNHNY, CDR2 SVGAGI (reference sequence).

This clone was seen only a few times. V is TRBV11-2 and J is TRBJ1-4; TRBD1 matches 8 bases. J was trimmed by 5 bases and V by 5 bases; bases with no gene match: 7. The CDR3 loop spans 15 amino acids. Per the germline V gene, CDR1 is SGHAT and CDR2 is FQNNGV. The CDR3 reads CASSLSSGGNEKLFF. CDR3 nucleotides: TGTGCCAGCAGCCTCTCTTCAGGGGGCAATGAAAAACTGTTTTTT.

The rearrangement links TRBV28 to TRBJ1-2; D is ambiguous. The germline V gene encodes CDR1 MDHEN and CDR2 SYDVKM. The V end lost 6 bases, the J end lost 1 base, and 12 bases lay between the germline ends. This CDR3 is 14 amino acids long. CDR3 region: CASSPVTYNYGYTF. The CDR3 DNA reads TGTGCCAGCAGCCCGGTCACCTATAACTATGGCTACACCTTC.

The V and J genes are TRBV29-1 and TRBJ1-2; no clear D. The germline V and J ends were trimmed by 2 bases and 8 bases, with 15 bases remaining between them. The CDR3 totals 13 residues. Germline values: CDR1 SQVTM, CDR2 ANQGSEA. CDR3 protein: CSVEKDQTGGYTF. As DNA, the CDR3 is TGCAGCGTTGAAAAGGATCAAACGGGGGGCTACACCTTC. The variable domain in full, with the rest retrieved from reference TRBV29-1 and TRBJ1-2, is SAVISQKPSRDICQRGTSLTIQCQVDSQVTMMFWYRQQPGQSLTLIATANQGSEATYESGFVIDKFPISRPNLTFSTLTVSNMSPEDSSIYLCSVEKDQTGGYTFGSGTRLTVV.

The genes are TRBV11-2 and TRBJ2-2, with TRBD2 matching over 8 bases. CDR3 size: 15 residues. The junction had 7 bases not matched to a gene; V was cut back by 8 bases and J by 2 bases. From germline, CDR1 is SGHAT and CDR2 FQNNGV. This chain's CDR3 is CASFTGGVNTGELFF. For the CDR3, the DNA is TGTGCCAGCTTTACCGGGGGGGTAAACACCGGGGAGCTGTTTTTT. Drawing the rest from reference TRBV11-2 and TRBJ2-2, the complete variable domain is EAGVAQSPRYKIIEKRQSVAFWCNPISGHATLYWYQQILGQGPKLLIQFQNNGVVDDSQLPKDRFSAERLKGVDSTLKIQPAKLEDSAVYLCASFTGGVNTGELFFGEGSRLTVL.

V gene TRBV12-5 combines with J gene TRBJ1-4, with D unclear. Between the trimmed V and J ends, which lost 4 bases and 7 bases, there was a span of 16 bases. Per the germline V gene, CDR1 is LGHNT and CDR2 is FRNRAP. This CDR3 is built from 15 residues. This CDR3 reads CASGSSGGKGEKLFF. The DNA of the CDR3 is TGTGCTAGTGGTTCCTCCGGAGGGAAGGGTGAAAAACTGTTTTTT. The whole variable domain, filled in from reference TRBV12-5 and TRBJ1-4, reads DARVTQTPRHKVTEMGQEVTMRCQPILGHNTVFWYRQTMMQGLELLAYFRNRAPLDDSGMPKDRFSAEMPDATLATLKIQPSEPRDSAVYFCASGSSGGKGEKLFFGSGTQLSVL.

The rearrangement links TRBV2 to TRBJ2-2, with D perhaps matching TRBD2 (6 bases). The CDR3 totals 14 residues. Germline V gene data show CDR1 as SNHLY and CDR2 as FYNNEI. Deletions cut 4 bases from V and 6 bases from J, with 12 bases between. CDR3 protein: CASSVLGGSGELFF. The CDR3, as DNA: TGTGCCAGCAGTGTTCTGGGGGGTTCCGGGGAGCTGTTTTTT.

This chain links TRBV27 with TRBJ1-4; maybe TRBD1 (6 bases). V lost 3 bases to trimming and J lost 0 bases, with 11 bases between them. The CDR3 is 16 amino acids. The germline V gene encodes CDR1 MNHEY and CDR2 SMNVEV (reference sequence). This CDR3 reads CASSFRAGATNEKLFF. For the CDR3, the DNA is TGTGCCAGCAGTTTCAGGGCAGGGGCAACTAATGAAAAACTGTTTTTT.

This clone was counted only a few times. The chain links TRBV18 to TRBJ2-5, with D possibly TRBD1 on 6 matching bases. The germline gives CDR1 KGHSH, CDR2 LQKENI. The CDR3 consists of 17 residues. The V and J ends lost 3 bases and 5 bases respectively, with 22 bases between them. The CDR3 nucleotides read TGTGCCAGCTCACCCAAAACGGGGCAGGGGTCGTTGGAGACCCAGTACTTC. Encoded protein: CASSPKTGQGSLETQYF.

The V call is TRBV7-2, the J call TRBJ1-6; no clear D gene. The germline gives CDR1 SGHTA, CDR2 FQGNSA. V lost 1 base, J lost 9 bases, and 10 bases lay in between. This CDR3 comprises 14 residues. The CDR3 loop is CASSLEPGSSPLHF. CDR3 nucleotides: TGTGCCAGCAGCTTAGAACCCGGGAGTTCACCCCTCCACTTT.

CDR3 region: CASSLVAGGPDRETQYF. CDR3 DNA: TGCGCCAGCAGCTTGGTAGCGGGAGGGCCAGACCGAGAGACCCAGTACTTC. This rearrangement joins TRBV5-1 to TRBJ2-5; 11 nucleotides agree with TRBD2. CDR3 length: 17 residues. The trim removed 0 bases at V and 4 bases at J, leaving 8 bases unmatched. CDR1 and CDR2 (germline): SGHRS, YFSETQ.

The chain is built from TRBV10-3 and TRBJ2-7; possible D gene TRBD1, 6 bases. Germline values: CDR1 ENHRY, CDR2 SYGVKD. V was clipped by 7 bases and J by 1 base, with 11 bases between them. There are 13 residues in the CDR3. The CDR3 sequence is CAIKSGESYEQYF. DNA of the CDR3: TGTGCCATCAAGTCAGGGGAGTCCTACGAGCAGTACTTC.

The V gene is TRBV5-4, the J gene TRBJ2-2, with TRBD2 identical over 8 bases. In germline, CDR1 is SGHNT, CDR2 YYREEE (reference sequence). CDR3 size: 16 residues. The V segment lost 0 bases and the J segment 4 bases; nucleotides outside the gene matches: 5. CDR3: CASSLEGGRTTGELFF. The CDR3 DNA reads TGTGCCAGCAGCTTGGAAGGCGGGAGGACCACCGGGGAGCTGTTTTTT.

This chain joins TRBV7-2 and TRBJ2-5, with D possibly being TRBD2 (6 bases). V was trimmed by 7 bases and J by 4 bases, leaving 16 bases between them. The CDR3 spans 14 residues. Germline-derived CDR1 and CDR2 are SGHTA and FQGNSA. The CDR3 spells CASTGGFGGETQYF. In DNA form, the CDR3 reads TGTGCCAGCACCGGAGGGTTTGGGGGAGAGACCCAGTACTTC.

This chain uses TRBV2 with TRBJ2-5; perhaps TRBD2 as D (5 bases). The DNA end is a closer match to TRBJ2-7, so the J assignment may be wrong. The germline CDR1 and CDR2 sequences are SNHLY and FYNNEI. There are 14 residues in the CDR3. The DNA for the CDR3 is TGTGCCAGCAGAGACCATGGACTCGCCTACGAGCAGTACTTC. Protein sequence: CASRDHGLAYEQYF.

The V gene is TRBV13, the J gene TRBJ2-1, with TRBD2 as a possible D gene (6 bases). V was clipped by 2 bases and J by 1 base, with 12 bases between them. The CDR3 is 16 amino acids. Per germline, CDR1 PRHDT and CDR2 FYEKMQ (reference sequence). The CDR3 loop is CASSLLGSRSYNEQFF. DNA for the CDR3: TGTGCCAGCAGCTTACTCGGGAGTCGGTCCTACAATGAGCAGTTCTTC.

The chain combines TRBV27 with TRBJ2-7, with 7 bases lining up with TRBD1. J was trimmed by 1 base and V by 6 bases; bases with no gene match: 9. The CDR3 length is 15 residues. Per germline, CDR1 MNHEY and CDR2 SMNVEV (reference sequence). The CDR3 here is CASSRARTGSYEQYF. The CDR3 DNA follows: TGTGCCAGCAGCCGGGCCCGGACAGGTTCCTACGAGCAGTACTTC.

The DNA of the CDR3 is TGCGCCAGCAGCCAAGACGCCCTAGCGGGAGTCGGGGAGACCCAGTACTTC. Translated: CASSQDALAGVGETQYF. The V gene is TRBV4-1, the J gene TRBJ2-5, with 10 bases fitting TRBD2. The CDR3 has 17 amino acids. The germline V gene has CDR1 MGHRA and CDR2 YSYEKL. The V segment lost 0 bases and the J segment 5 bases; nucleotides outside the gene matches: 9.

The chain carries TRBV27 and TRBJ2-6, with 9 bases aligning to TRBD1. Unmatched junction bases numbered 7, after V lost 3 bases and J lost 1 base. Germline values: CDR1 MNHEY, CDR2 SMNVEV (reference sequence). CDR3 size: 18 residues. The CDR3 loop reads CASSFLGTGPSGANVLTF. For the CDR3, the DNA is TGTGCCAGCAGTTTTCTCGGGACAGGGCCATCTGGGGCCAACGTCCTGACTTTC.

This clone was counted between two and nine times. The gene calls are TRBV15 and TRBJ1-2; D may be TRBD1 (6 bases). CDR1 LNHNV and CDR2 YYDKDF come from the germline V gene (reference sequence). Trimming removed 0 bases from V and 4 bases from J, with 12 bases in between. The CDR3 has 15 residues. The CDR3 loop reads CATSRDVRTVYGYTF. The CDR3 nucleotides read TGTGCCACCAGCAGAGATGTCCGGACAGTCTATGGCTACACCTTC.

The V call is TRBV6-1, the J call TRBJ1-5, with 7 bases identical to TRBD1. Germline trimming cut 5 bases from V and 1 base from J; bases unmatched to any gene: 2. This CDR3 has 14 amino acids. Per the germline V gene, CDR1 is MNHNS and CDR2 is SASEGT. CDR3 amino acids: CASSQGVSNQPQHF. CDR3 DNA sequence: TGTGCCAGCAGTCAGGGGGTCAGCAATCAGCCCCAGCATTTT.

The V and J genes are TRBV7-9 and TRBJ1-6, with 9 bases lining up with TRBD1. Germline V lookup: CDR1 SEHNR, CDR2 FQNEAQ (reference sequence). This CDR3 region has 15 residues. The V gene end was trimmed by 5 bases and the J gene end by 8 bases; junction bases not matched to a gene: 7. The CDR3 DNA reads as TGTGCCAGCAGCGGCTTACAGGGGGCTTATTCACCCCTCCACTTT. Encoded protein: CASSGLQGAYSPLHF.

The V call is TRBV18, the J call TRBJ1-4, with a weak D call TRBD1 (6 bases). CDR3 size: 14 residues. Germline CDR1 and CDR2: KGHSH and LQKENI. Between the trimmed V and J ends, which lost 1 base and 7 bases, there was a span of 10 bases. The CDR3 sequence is CASSPLRGSEKLFF. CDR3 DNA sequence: TGTGCCAGCTCACCACTCAGGGGTAGTGAAAAACTGTTTTTT.

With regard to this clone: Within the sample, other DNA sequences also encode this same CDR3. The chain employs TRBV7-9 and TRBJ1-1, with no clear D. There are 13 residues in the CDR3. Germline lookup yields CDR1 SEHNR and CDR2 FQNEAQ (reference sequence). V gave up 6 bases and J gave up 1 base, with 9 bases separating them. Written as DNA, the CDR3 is TGTGCCAGCAGTCTCGACACGAACACTGAAGCTTTCTTT. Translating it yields CASSLDTNTEAFF.

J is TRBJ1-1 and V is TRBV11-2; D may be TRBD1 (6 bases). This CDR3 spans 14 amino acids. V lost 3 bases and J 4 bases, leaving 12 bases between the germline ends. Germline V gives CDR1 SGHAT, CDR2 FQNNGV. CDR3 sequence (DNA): TGTGCCAGCAGCTTTAGTACAGGGAGCACTGAAGCTTTCTTT. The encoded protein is CASSFSTGSTEAFF.